This TCR beta chain was identified during a study of graft-versus-host responses after intestinal transplantation. Sequencing was performed with immunoSEQ multiplex PCR; in TCRdb, only in-frame clones are kept and a portion is missing. The repertoire includes over 70,000 clones, 80% to 85% of them detected once, and about 15% sits in the top ten. Study conclusions and caveats: After transplant, early declines in HvG clones were associated with peak levels of circulating GvH clones.

CDR1 is SQVTM, CDR2 ANQGSEA, per germline. The CDR3 spans 13 residues. V was clipped by 7 bases and J by 2 bases; unmatched bases: 5. Of note for this clone: The antigen remains undetermined.

The sample in question was unstimulated CD8+ T cells sorted from spleen or lymph node cells, obtained before intestinal transplant. The origin of this receptor is a human donor who received an intestinal transplant. V usage is TRBV29-1 and J usage is TRBJ2-7, with TRBD2 identical over 10 bases. In DNA form, the CDR3 reads TGCAGCGGTGGGCTAGCGGGGGCCTACGAGCAGTACTTC. Its protein is CSGGLAGAYEQYF.